What follows is one T cell receptor beta chain and its context. The same CDR3 is also encoded by other DNA sequences in this sample. The sample originates from a study of blood T cell repertoires in COVID-19. The CDR3 is 15 residues long. The germline V gene encodes CDR1 SGHRS and CDR2 YFSETQ. V lost 0 bases, J lost 1 base, and 10 bases lay in between. Assay used: immunoSEQ multiplex PCR; TCRdb lists only in-frame clones, some missing. The sample includes approximately 290,000 clones, more than 85% of them seen just once. The gene calls are TRBV5-1 and TRBJ1-1; unclear D gene. The receptor's source is a woman in her 30s with COVID-19, enrolled during active disease. Material for sequencing was peripheral blood. The CDR3 nucleotides are TGCGCCAGCAGCTTGGCTGGTACCGGGAACACTGAAGCTTTCTTT. It specifies CASSLAGTGNTEAFF.